This is a list of T cell receptor beta chains from one sample in a study of CD4 T cells in relation to SARS-CoV-2 and coronaviruses. Produced via immunoSEQ multiplex PCR; TCRdb's table is partial and in-frame only. The sample shows about 64,000 clones, about 94% of them seen only once. Sequencing input: naive CD4+ T cells from PBMCs. These receptors came from a human donor in good health. Both conserved end residues are part of each CDR3.

j_call v_call cdr3_length cdr3_aa
TRBJ2-2 TRBV5-1 16 CASSLGHGVTTGELFF
TRBJ1-5 TRBV28 13 CASSRTANQPQHF
TRBJ1-6 TRBV28 15 CASSARLGIVSPLHF
TRBJ1-1 TRBV28 14 CANSPRQGGVEAFF
TRBJ2-1 TRBV7-3 17 CASSSGWTSGIDTEQFF
TRBJ2-7 TRBV24-1 12 CATSVRAYEQYF
TRBJ2-7 TRBV11-2 17 CASSFLAGGRQSYEQYF
TRBJ1-6 TRBV11-2 17 CASSLDPAAFQASPLHF
TRBJ2-1 TRBV7-3 14 CASSLKASSNEQFF
TRBJ2-3 TRBV10-1 13 CASSLNSGGTQYF
TRBJ2-1 TRBV5-1 16 CASSFLPSGGYNEQFF
TRBJ2-2 TRBV10-1 16 CDTSDPGGHDTGELFF
TRBJ2-5 TRBV9 13 CASNIQGGETQYF
TRBJ1-3 TRBV11-2 16 CASSLTEAHSGNTIYF
TRBJ2-7 TRBV5-4 18 CASSSPTFAGPNLPEQYF
TRBJ2-7 TRBV14 14 CASSQGLLGQEQYF
TRBJ1-3 TRBV23-1 9 CASSNTIYF
TRBJ1-2 TRBV19 12 CASNDRDYGYTF
TRBJ2-3 TRBV7-3 19 CASSKGGSGRYSSTDTQYF
TRBJ1-3 TRBV19 14 CASKGTYSGNTIYF
TRBJ2-5 TRBV5-4 14 CASSLRAGERTQYF
TRBJ1-6 TRBV27 15 CASNQGATHNSPLHF
TRBJ1-5 TRBV7-8 15 CASSLRQTGNQPQHF
TRBJ2-1 TRBV15 19 CATSREKRDVIQVYNEQFF
TRBJ1-5 TRBV18 16 CASSLTGTVSNQPQHF
TRBJ2-2 TRBV27 13 CASRGVFTGELFF
TRBJ1-1 TRBV3-1/TRBV3-2 15 CASSQRGTLGAEAFF
TRBJ1-2 TRBV28 12 CASSSRTYGYTF
TRBJ1-1 TRBV14 14 CASSRGMWDTEAFF
TRBJ1-2 TRBV19 13 CASSIGENYGYTF
TRBJ2-7 TRBV12-3/TRBV12-4 12 CASSFQGYEQYF
TRBJ2-1 TRBV11-3 18 CASSVTRQGLSLRNEQFF
TRBJ2-1 TRBV10-1 17 CASSERPRLGSYNEQFF
TRBJ1-1 TRBV2 13 CASKFQENTEAFF
TRBJ2-7 TRBV5-1 14 CASSPAAGPTEQYF
TRBJ2-5 TRBV19 17 CASSWGSSIPYQETQYF
TRBJ2-1 TRBV25-1 16 CVAKGASGSLDNEQFF
TRBJ2-2 TRBV7-2 16 CASRSPQGAGTGELFF